The T cell receptor beta chain under discussion was sequenced for a study of spatial heterogeneity in lung cancer. The overall study: Each time, sequencing found more beta-chain sequences than alpha-chain sequences.

Sample time point: sample taken at primary tumor resection. Whole RNA, isolated from tumor, nontumor lung or frozen PBMC, was sequenced without prior sorting. This clonotype qualifies as medium-sized. Within a library made for alpha chains, this beta chain is off target, and its count is uninformative. Each TCR cDNA molecule carried a unique molecular identifier. TCRdb independently ran MiXCR on the 5' RACE reads; one entry per CDR3 protein. The sample has over 5,500 distinct CDR3 sequences; 5% to 6% are singletons. This CDR3 is built from 12 residues. The V gene end was trimmed by 4 bases and the J gene end by 5 bases; junction bases not matched to a gene: 2.

This receptor was identified in a female donor with early-stage non-small cell lung cancer. Sequenced material: normal lung tissue next to the tumor, taken at surgery. The chain carries TRBV12-3 or TRBV12-4 and TRBJ2-7, with 7 bases lining up with TRBD1. The CDR3 region is CASSSTGHEQYF. The CDR3 nucleotides are TGTGCCAGCAGTTCGACAGGGCACGAGCAGTACTTC.